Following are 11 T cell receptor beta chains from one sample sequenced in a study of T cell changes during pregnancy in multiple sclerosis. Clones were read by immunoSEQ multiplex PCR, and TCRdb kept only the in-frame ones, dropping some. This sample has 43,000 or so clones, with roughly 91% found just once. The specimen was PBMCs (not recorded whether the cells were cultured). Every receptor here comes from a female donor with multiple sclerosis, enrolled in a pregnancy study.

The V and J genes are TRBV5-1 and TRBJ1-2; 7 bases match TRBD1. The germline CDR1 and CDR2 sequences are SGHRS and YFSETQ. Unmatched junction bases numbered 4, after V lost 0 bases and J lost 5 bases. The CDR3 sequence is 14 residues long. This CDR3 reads CASSLEGQLYGYTF. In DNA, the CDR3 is TGCGCCAGCAGCTTGGAGGGACAGTTATATGGCTACACCTTC.

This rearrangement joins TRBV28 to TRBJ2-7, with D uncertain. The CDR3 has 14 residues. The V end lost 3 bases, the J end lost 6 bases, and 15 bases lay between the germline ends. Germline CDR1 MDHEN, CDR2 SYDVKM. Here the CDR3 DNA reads TGTGCCAGCAGTTTTCCCTCATCTAGACGCGAGCAGTACTTC. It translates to CASSFPSSRREQYF.

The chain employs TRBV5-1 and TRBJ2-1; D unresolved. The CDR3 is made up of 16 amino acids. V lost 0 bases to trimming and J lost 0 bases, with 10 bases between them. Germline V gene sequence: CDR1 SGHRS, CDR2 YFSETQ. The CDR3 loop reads CASSLAPTRSYNEQFF. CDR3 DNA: TGCGCCAGCAGCTTGGCCCCCACCCGCTCCTACAATGAGCAGTTCTTC. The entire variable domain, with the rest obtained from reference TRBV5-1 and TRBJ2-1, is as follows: KAGVTQTPRYLIKTRGQQVTLSCSPISGHRSVSWYQQTPGQGLQFLFEYFSETQRNKGNFPGRFSGRQFSNSRSEMNVSTLELGDSALYLCASSLAPTRSYNEQFFGPGTRLTVL.

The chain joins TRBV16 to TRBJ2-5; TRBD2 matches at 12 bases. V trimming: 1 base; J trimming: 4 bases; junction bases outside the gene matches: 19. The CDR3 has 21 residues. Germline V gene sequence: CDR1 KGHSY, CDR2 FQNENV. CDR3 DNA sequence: TGTGCCAGCAGCCAATTTTCACCGACTAGCGGGAGATGCTATGTGAGAGAGACCCAGTACTTC. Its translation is CASSQFSPTSGRCYVRETQYF.

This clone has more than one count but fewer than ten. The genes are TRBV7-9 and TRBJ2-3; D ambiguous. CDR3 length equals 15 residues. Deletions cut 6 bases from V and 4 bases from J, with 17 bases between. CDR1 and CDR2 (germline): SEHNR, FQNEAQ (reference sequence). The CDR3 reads CASREERVPPDTQYF. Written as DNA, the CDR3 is TGTGCCAGCAGGGAAGAACGGGTACCCCCAGATACGCAGTATTTT.

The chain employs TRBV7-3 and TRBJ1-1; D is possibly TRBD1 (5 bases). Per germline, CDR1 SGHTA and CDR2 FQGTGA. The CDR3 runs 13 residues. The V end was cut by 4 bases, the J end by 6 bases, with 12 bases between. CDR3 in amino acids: CASSSPGTSEAFF. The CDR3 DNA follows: TGTGCCAGCAGCTCCCCCGGGACGTCTGAAGCTTTCTTT.

CDR3 in amino acids: CASSFSGTGEDEQYF. DNA of the CDR3: TGTGCCAGCAGCTTCTCCGGGACAGGGGAGGACGAGCAGTACTTC. The genes are TRBV7-6 and TRBJ2-7; 10 bases line up with TRBD1. Germline V gene sequence: CDR1 SGHVS, CDR2 FNYEAQ. V trimming: 3 bases; J trimming: 5 bases; junction bases outside the gene matches: 7. CDR3 size: 15 residues.

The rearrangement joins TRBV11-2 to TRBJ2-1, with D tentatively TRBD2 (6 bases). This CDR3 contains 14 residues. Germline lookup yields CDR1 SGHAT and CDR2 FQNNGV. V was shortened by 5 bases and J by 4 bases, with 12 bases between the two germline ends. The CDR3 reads CASSVSGDYNEQFF. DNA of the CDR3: TGTGCCAGCAGCGTATCGGGGGATTACAATGAGCAGTTCTTC.

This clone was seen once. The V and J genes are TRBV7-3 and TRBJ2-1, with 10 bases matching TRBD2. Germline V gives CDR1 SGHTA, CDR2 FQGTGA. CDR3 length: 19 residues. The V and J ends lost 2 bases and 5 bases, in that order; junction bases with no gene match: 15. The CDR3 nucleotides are TGTGCCAGCAGCTTACTTCCCGGGACTAGCGTCCCGTTTAACAATGAGCAGTTCTTC. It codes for CASSLLPGTSVPFNNEQFF.

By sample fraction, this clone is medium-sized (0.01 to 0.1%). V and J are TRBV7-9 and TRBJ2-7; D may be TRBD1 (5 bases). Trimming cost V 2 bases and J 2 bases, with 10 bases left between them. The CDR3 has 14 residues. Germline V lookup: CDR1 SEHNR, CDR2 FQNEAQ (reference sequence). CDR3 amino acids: CASSLTGPPYEQYF. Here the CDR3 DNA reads TGTGCCAGCAGCTTAACAGGACCACCCTACGAGCAGTACTTC.

The CDR3 coding sequence is TGTGCCAGCAGCTGGGACTTTCAAGAGACCCAGTACTTC. Its protein is CASSWDFQETQYF. The chain is built from TRBV5-4 and TRBJ2-5; TRBD2 is a possible D gene (6 bases). The CDR3 length is 13 residues. CDR1 is SGHNT, CDR2 YYREEE, per germline (reference sequence). V lost 3 bases to trimming and J lost 2 bases, with 8 bases between them.